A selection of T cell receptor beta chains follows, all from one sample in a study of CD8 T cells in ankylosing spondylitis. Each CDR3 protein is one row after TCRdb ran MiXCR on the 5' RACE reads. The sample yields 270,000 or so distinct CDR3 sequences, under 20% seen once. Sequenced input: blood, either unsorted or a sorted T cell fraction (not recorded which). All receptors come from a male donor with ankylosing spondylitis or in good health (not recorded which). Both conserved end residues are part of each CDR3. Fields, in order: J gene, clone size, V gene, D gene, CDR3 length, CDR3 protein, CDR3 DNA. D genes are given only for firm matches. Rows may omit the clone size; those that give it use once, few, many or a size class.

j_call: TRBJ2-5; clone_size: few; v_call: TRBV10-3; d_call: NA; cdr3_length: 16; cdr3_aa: CAISESQRVIQETQYF; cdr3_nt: TGTGCCATCAGTGAGTCCCAGCGGGTGATACAAGAGACCCAGTACTTC
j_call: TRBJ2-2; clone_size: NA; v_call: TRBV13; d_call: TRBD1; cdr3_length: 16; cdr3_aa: CASSLVVQGPTGELFF; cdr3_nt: TGTGCCAGCAGCTTAGTGGTACAGGGGCCCACCGGGGAGCTGTTTTTT
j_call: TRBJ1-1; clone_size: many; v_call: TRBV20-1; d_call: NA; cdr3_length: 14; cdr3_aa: CSARDGEGHTEAFF; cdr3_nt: TGCAGTGCTAGAGATGGGGAGGGTCACACTGAAGCTTTCTTT
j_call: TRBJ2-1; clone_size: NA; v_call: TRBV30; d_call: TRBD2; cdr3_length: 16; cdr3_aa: CAWSSSGGTLHNEQFF; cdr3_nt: TGTGCCTGGAGCTCTTCGGGGGGTACCCTCCACAATGAGCAGTTCTTC
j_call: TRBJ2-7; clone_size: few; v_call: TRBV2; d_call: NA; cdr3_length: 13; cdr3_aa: CASSRDPSYEQYF; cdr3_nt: TGTGCCAGCAGCCGGGACCCATCCTACGAGCAGTACTTC
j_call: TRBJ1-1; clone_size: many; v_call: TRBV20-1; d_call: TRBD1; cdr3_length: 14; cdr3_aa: CSARVQGWDTEAFF; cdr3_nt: TGCAGTGCTAGAGTACAGGGGTGGGACACTGAAGCTTTCTTT
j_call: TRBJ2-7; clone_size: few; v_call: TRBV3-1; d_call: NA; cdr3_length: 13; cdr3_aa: CASSGTVTYEQYF; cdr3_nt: TGTGCCAGCAGCGGGACTGTGACCTACGAGCAGTACTTC
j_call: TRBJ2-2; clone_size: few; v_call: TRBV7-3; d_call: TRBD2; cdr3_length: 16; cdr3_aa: CASSSPTSGRAGELFF; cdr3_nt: TGTGCCAGCAGCTCCCCGACTAGCGGGAGGGCCGGGGAGCTGTTTTTT
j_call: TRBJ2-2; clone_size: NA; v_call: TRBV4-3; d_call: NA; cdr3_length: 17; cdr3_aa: CASSQDDGIANTGELFF; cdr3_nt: TGCGCCAGCAGCCAAGATGATGGGATAGCGAACACCGGGGAGCTGTTTTTT
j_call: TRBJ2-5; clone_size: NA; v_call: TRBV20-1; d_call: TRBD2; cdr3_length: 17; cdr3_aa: CCARERRLAGTQETQYF; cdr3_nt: TGCTGTGCTAGAGAAAGAAGGCTAGCGGGGACCCAAGAGACCCAGTACTTC
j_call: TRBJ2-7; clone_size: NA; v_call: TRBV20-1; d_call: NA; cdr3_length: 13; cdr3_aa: CSARSGEDYEQYF; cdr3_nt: TGCAGTGCTAGGTCAGGGGAGGACTACGAGCAGTACTTC
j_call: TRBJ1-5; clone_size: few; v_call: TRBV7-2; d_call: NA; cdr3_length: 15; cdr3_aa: CASLQGREPNQPQHF; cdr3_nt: TGTGCCAGCCTTCAAGGCAGGGAACCAAATCAGCCCCAGCATTTT
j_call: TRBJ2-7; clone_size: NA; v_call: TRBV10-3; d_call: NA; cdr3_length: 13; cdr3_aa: CAISDRGTQVQYF; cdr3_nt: TGTGCCATCAGTGATCGTGGCACCCAGGTGCAGTACTTC
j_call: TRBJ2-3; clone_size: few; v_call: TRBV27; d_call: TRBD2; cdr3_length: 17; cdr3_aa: CASSPPGLAGLTDTQYF; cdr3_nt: TGTGCCAGCAGTCCCCCGGGACTAGCGGGCCTAACAGATACGCAGTATTTT